The rows below give T cell receptor beta chains drawn from one sample of a study of T-cell memory formation after mild COVID-19. TCRdb re-called the 5' RACE reads through MiXCR, storing one row per CDR3 protein. The data contain approximately 290,000 distinct CDR3 sequences, around a sixth of them seen just once; the ten biggest clones take up 22%. Material for sequencing was PBMCs or a T cell subset sorted from them (not recorded which). The origin of the receptors is a man between 18 and 35 years old who had mild COVID-19 (a few samples of this study predate the infection). Cell type and time point are not known. Each CDR3 is given with its conserved first and last residue. The D gene is left open where the match is weak. Expanded clones are given a class, and other clones once, few, many or no size at all.

CDR3nt	CDR3aa	d_gene	j_gene	len	v_gene	abundance
TGCAGTGCACGGGCAGGGAGGACTGAAGCTTTCTTT	CSARAGRTEAFF	.	TRBJ1-1	12	TRBV20-1	few
TGTGCCAGCAGTTTAGCGGCTAGCGGGGTTCTGGATACGCAGTATTTT	CASSLAASGVLDTQYF	TRBD2	TRBJ2-3	16	TRBV27	.
TGTGCCAGCAGTTACTCCAACAGGGGACCTTACAATGAGCAGTTCTTC	CASSYSNRGPYNEQFF	TRBD1	TRBJ2-1	16	TRBV6-6	once
TGTGCCAGCAGCGTAGAAGTGGGCTACTATGGCTACACCTTC	CASSVEVGYYGYTF	.	TRBJ1-2	14	TRBV9	.
TGTGCCGCCGGGACGCCGGCCTACGAGCAGTACTTC	CAAGTPAYEQYF	.	TRBJ2-7	12	TRBV6-5	.
TGTGCCAGCAGTTACGACAGTAACCTCTACGAGCAGTACTTC	CASSYDSNLYEQYF	.	TRBJ2-7	14	TRBV6-2/TRBV6-3	.
TGTGCCACCAGTCCCGGGCCGTATGAGGAAAAACTGTTTTTT	CATSPGPYEEKLFF	.	TRBJ1-4	14	TRBV24-1	.
TGTGCCAGCAGCTTAGTGGATAGGGGAAACACCATATATTTT	CASSLVDRGNTIYF	.	TRBJ1-3	14	TRBV7-2	many
TGTGCCAGCGCCCCGAGCACAGATACGCAGTATTTT	CASAPSTDTQYF	.	TRBJ2-3	12	TRBV7-8	few
TGTGCCAGCAGCTTATGGTCTGGCGCAGATACGCAGTATTTT	CASSLWSGADTQYF	.	TRBJ2-3	14	TRBV11-3	.